Presented here are 9 T cell receptor beta chains from one specimen sequenced in a study of immune heterogeneity within non-small cell lung tumors. Template material for each sample was 550 to 650 ng of bulk tumor genomic DNA. Doctors removed several biopsies from each primary tumor during surgery, keeping them far apart. Newly diagnosed with untreated non-small cell lung cancer, the patients underwent curative surgery. Using 32 V and 13 J primers, multiplex PCR amplified TCR beta CDR3. TCRdb itself ran the multiplex PCR reads through MiXCR, one entry per CDR3 protein. Here the sample spans some 13,000 distinct CDR3 sequences, 20% to 25% being singletons. Sequencing was carried out using lung tumor tissue. The receptors originated from a man aged 50-59 years with non-small cell lung cancer.

In its sample, this clonotype was seen many times. CDR3 loop: CASSYLSPHTEAFF. The CDR3 nucleotides read TGTGCCAGCAGTTACTTAAGCCCCCACACTGAAGCTTTCTTT. The V call is TRBV6-2 or TRBV6-3, the J call TRBJ1-1; no firm D call. V lost 1 base and J 3 bases, leaving 9 bases between the germline ends. The CDR3 contains 14 residues. In germline, CDR1 is MNHEY, CDR2 SVGEGT.

The chain joins TRBV9 to TRBJ2-3, with TRBD2 matching over 7 bases. V gave up 3 bases and J gave up 5 bases; unmatched junction bases: 18. The V gene's germline CDR1 is SGDLS and CDR2 YYNGEE. This CDR3 region has 18 residues. The chain's CDR3 is CASSDQEASGIVGDTQYF. CDR3 nucleotides: TGTGCCAGCAGCGACCAGGAGGCTAGCGGCATCGTGGGAGATACGCAGTATTTT. Looking up the rest from reference TRBV9 and TRBJ2-3 gives the full variable domain: DSGVTQTPKHLITATGQRVTLRCSPRSGDLSVYWYQQSLDQGLQFLIQYYNGEERAKGNILERFSAQQFPDLHSELNLSSLELGDSALYFCASSDQEASGIVGDTQYFGPGTRLTVL.

This clonotype came up many times. The genes are TRBV19 and TRBJ1-1; 7 positions agree with TRBD1. The V segment lost 5 bases and the J segment 4 bases; nucleotides outside the gene matches: 10. The CDR3 spans 15 residues. From germline, CDR1 is LNHDA and CDR2 SQIVND (reference sequence). The CDR3 reads CASSLSVTGSTEAFF. The CDR3 coding sequence is TGTGCCAGTAGTTTAAGTGTGACAGGGAGCACTGAAGCTTTCTTT.

This clonotype was picked up a small number of times. A read error may be the cause here, since a much bigger clone is one base away. The chain is built from TRBV6-1 and TRBJ2-7, with D possibly TRBD2 on 5 matching bases. The germline V gene has CDR1 MNHNS and CDR2 SASEGT. CDR3 size: 12 residues. The CDR3 DNA reads as TGTGCCAGCAGAGCAGGACTCTACGGGCAGTACTTC. Its translation is CASRAGLYGQYF.

Comments on this clonotype: It may be a read error: a sequence one base away is much more abundant. This chain links TRBV30 with TRBJ1-1; tentative D call: TRBD1 (6 bases). CDR1 is GTSNPN, CDR2 SVGIG, per germline (reference sequence). The CDR3 consists of 14 residues. CDR3 residues: CAWRRGGRGTEPFF. The CDR3 nucleotides read TGTGCCTGGAGACGAGGGGGAAGGGGCACTGAACCTTTCTTT.

This clonotype was seen many times. The rearrangement links TRBV4-2 to TRBJ1-4; D remains unclear. From germline, CDR1 is LGHNA and CDR2 YNFKEQ. CDR3 length: 18 amino acids. V was trimmed by 0 bases and J by 0 bases, leaving 14 bases between them. The chain's CDR3 is CASSQEGPRGTTNEKLFF. The DNA for the CDR3 is TGTGCCAGCAGCCAAGAAGGACCGCGGGGTACAACTAATGAAAAACTGTTTTTT.

This clonotype has ten or more counts. The CDR3 reads CSARLGLRGGVPHEQFF. CDR3 coding DNA: TGCAGTGCTAGGTTGGGGCTCCGGGGGGGCGTACCCCATGAGCAGTTCTTC. The chain carries TRBV20-1 and TRBJ2-1, with 8 bases fitting TRBD2. The CDR3 is 17 amino acids. Germline V gives CDR1 DFQATT, CDR2 SNEGSKA (reference sequence). After removal of 3 bases from V and 8 bases from J, the junction contained 18 bases not matched to a gene.

Ten or more counts support this clonotype. The gene calls are TRBV19 and TRBJ2-5; 8 bases fit TRBD2. J gave up 2 bases and V 4 bases, and 6 bases lay outside the gene matches. The CDR3 loop spans 15 amino acids. CDR1 and CDR2 from the germline V gene are LNHDA and SQIVND (reference sequence). CDR3 residues: CASSKTGTSQETQYF. Written as DNA, the CDR3 is TGTGCCAGTAGTAAAACCGGGACTAGTCAAGAGACCCAGTACTTC.

Many counts were recorded for this clonotype. This chain uses TRBV2 with TRBJ2-7; 10 bases line up with TRBD2. The ends lost 7 bases at V and 4 bases at J; junction bases unmatched: 10. Germline loops: CDR1 SNHLY, CDR2 FYNNEI. There are 15 residues in the CDR3. CDR3: CASTLGTSGKYEQYF. DNA for the CDR3: TGTGCCAGCACCTTGGGAACTAGCGGGAAGTACGAGCAGTACTTC.